This T cell receptor (beta chain) was recorded in a study of Graves' ophthalmopathy and Graves' hyperthyroidism. Study-wide context: The blood sample was drawn at first diagnosis and before any treatment. Overall study findings and caveats: Thyroid clonotypes that were expanded above 0.001 frequency mostly also appeared in blood.

Establishment of the diagnosis relied upon clinical symptoms, serum thyroxine, TRAb, thyroid ultrasound and orbital computed tomography. As the template, RNA transcripts were used to amplify TCR beta CDR3 regions. First-round RT-PCR relied on HTBI primers, and a second-round multiplex PCR came next. TCRdb recomputed calls from the multiplex PCR reads with MiXCR, one row per CDR3 protein. The sample lists hundreds of thousands of distinct CDR3 sequences; 20% to 25% were seen once. As to this clonotype: Antigen: not known.

Trimming took 6 bases from V and 4 from J, leaving 15 bases between them. The CDR3 sequence is 13 residues long. Per the germline V gene, CDR1 is SQVTM and CDR2 is ANQGSEA. The material sequenced was peripheral blood. The receptor's source is a woman younger than 30 with stable Graves' hyperthyroidism. Some clones in this sample may be carry-over from other donors' samples. The chain couples TRBV29-1 to TRBJ1-1; D gene uncertain. The DNA of the CDR3 is TGCAGCGTGGAATTCGGCGAGGGCACTGAAGCTTTCTTT. Its translation: CSVEFGEGTEAFF. Filled out from reference TRBV29-1 and TRBJ1-1, the complete variable domain reads SAVISQKPSRDICQRGTSLTIQCQVDSQVTMMFWYRQQPGQSLTLIATANQGSEATYESGFVIDKFPISRPNLTFSTLTVSNMSPEDSSIYLCSVEFGEGTEAFFGQGTRLTVV.